This TCR beta chain derives from a study of blood T cell repertoires in COVID-19. As for the study in general: PBMCs, B-cell-depleted T cells, or T cells were the source of the cDNA or gDNA that made up the material.

Authors' processing steps: From reference gene primer amplification, estimates of nucleated cell counts were derived. Generated by immunoSEQ multiplex PCR, the TCRdb table keeps only in-frame clones and is missing some. V and J calls and clone size are given by that table; D and trimming were obtained from the DNA. Of 60,000 to 85,000 clones listed, nearly 90% are singletons. Recruited during active infection, patients (from Seattle) were subsequently followed longitudinally. With 2 bases removed from V and 7 bases from J, the gap between germline ends came to 18 bases. This CDR3 contains 16 residues. Germline V gives CDR1 MDHEN, CDR2 SYDVKM.

V gene TRBV28 combines with J gene TRBJ1-5, with a tentative D call TRBD1 (5 bases). The specimen was peripheral blood. The clonotype comes from a woman between 45 and 60 years old with COVID-19, enrolled during active disease. The CDR3, as DNA: TGTGCCAGCAGTTTAGGGGGGGGAGGCCGAAGACAGCCCCAGCATTTT. Protein sequence: CASSLGGGGRRQPQHF.